This T cell receptor beta chain is drawn from a study of cytomegalovirus exposure and HLA in healthy donors. Study conclusions and caveats: Researchers reported that a few CMV-associated chains were confirmed in vitro as CMV antigen-specific. V- and J-gene trimming of TCR beta was linked (in a later analysis) to a missense DCLRE1C variant. A later analysis found most CMV-associated TCR beta chains apparently HLA-restricted.

This clone was detected only a few times. The antigen is not known. Germline CDR1 is MNHEY and CDR2 is SVGAGI. The V end was cut by 5 bases, the J end by 8 bases, with 18 bases between. The CDR3 runs to 15 residues. PCR used 60 Vbeta primers and 13 Jbeta primers. Assay: immunoSEQ multiplex PCR; the TCRdb copy retains only in-frame clones and omits some. The sample carries under 200,000 clones, about 12% recorded once. The receptor was derived from a man in his fifties in good health and CMV-seropositive. This sequence joins TRBV6-5 and TRBJ1-4, with D tentatively TRBD1 (6 bases). Sequenced input: PBMCs. The CDR3 bases are TGTGCCAGCAGTATAAACAGGGCAAAAAAAGAAAAACTGTTTTTT. Amino acids: CASSINRAKKEKLFF.